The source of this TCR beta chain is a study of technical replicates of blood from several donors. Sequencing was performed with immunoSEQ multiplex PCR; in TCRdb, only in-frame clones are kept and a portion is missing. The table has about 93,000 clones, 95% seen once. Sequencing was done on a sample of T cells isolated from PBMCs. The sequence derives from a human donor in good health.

CDR3 nucleotides: TGTGCCAGTAGCCTTACAGGGAGCTCCTACAATGAGCAGTTCTTC. Residues: CASSLTGSSYNEQFF. The rearrangement joins TRBV19 to TRBJ2-1; weak D call: TRBD1 (6 bases). The germline V and J ends were trimmed by 6 bases and 0 bases, with 12 bases remaining between them. Germline CDR1 reads LNHDA; CDR2 reads SQIVND (reference sequence). The length of the CDR3 is 15 residues.